This T cell receptor beta chain is drawn from a study of blood T cells in healthy people across ages. A sample-barcoded 5' primer and a J-beta primer mix were used in a second PCR of about 7 to 12 cycles. In TCRdb, the 5' RACE reads were re-called with MiXCR into one record per CDR3 protein. The sample shows about 1.6 million distinct CDR3 sequences, around 36% of them seen only once. Source material: blood. The TCR sequence derives from a woman aged 30 to 39 in good health.

CDR3 in amino acids: CAISELGGNTDTQYF. CDR3 coding DNA: TGTGCCATCAGTGAATTAGGCGGAAACACAGATACGCAGTATTTT. The V gene is TRBV10-3, the J gene TRBJ2-3; D not resolved. Germline CDR1 is ENHRY and CDR2 is SYGVKD. The CDR3 covers 15 residues. V shed 3 bases and J shed 2 bases, with 12 bases lying between them.